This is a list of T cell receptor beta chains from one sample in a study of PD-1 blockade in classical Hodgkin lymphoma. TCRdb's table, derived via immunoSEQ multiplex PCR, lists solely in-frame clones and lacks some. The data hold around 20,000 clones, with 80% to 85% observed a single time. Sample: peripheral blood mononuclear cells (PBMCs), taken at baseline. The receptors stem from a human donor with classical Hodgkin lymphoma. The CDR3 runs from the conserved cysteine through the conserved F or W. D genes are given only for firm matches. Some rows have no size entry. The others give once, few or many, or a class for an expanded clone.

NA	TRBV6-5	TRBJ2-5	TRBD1	TGTGCCAGCAGCATTGGGACAGGGGGCTCAGAGACCCAGTACTTC	CASSIGTGGSETQYF
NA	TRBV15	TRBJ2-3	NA	TGTGCCACCAGCAGCTACGGTACGGATACGCAGTATTTT	CATSSYGTDTQYF
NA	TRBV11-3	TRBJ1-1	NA	TGTGCCAGCAGCTTAGAACGGGTGAACACTGAAGCTTTCTTT	CASSLERVNTEAFF
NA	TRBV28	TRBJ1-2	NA	TGTGCCAGCAGAGGAGGGGGGGGCAGTTACTATGGCTACACCTTC	CASRGGGGSYYGYTF
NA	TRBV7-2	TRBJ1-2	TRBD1	TGTGCCAGCAGCGTAAACCGGGACAGGGACTACACCTTC	CASSVNRDRDYTF
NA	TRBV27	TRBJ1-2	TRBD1	TGTGCCGGCAGTGTGGGACAGAACTATGGCTACACCTTC	CAGSVGQNYGYTF
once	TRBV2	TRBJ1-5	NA	TGTGCCAGCAGCGTGACCATAAATCAGCCCCAGCATTTT	CASSVTINQPQHF
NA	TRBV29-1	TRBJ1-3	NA	TGCAGCGTTGACAAAGGTGACACCATATATTTT	CSVDKGDTIYF
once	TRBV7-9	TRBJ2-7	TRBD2	TGTGCCAGCAGCTTAGGCGGGGGGACCTTCTACGAGCAGTACTTC	CASSLGGGTFYEQYF
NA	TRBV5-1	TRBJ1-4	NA	TGCGCCAGCAGCTCAAGCTTGACAGACGCAACTAATGAAAAACTGTTTTTT	CASSSSLTDATNEKLFF